This TCR beta chain comes out of a study of cytomegalovirus exposure and HLA in healthy donors. Study outcomes and limitations: Highly shared variants forming one cluster were likely a sequencing artifact.

This clone was counted only a few times. The antigen is unknown. In the PCR, 60 Vbeta and 13 Jbeta primers were used. Sequenced by immunoSEQ multiplex PCR; TCRdb stores in-frame clones only, minus some. The sample shows some 160,000 clones, 70% to 85% of them seen only once. In germline, CDR1 is SGHRS, CDR2 YFSETQ. The CDR3 runs 15 residues. With V trimmed by 1 base and J by 2 bases, 3 bases remained unmatched. The chain carries TRBV5-1 and TRBJ2-1, with 7 bases that match TRBD2. This sequence was found in a woman in her 40s in good health and CMV-seronegative. Sequencing used PBMCs. The CDR3 spells CASSLSGTTYNEQFF. CDR3 nucleotide sequence: TGCGCCAGCAGCTTGTCGGGGACTACCTACAATGAGCAGTTCTTC.